Sequencing of this TCR beta chain was carried out in a study of T cells in Graves' hyperthyroidism and ophthalmopathy (dated by TCRdb to about 2019). General notes on the study: Peripheral blood samples were taken at initial diagnosis, before any treatment was given. To identify TCR V-J signatures that set the groups apart, the researchers used a discovery cohort of 100 patients, made up of 43 with Graves' ophthalmopathy and 55 to 65 with stable Graves' hyperthyroidism. Prospective prediction of ophthalmopathy was tested in an independent validation cohort of under 20 hyperthyroidism patients and around 16 patients who later progressed to ophthalmopathy. The 90 or so discovery patients were randomly split 7:3 into training and test sets. Thyroid tissue and blood T-cell repertoires from six or seven Graves' hyperthyroidism patients were also compared in the study. After blood sampling, hyperthyroidism patients were treated with methimazole at a starting dose of 30 mg daily, and ophthalmopathy patients were treated with high-dose intravenous methylprednisolone. The paper reports TCR Vbeta CDR3 sequencing of fewer than 150 peripheral blood samples: approximately 41 ophthalmopathy, about 75 hyperthyroidism and approximately 17 progressor patients. The research as a whole found: Sample size was not statistically predetermined, and blinding of investigators to group allocation was not performed. Blood samples also contained most of the expanded thyroid clonotypes (frequency above 0.001), which suggests that blood repertoires may reflect thyroid immune responses. Ophthalmopathy was separated from stable hyperthyroidism by a 13 V-J signature model, with just over 85% sensitivity and about 81% specificity obtained in cross-validation and 80%/75% obtained in testing. During validation, the model predicted progression to ophthalmopathy a median of around 7 months ahead of onset, with approximately 70% sensitivity and around 72% specificity.

Stable Graves' hyperthyroidism was defined as no progression to ophthalmopathy during 18 months of follow-up. The hyperthyroidism patients were between 18 and 65 years old and newly diagnosed, with a disease duration of less than 2 months. Any patient with an uncontrolled infection, another autoimmune disease, pregnancy or lactation was excluded. Diagnoses relied on clinical symptoms, serum thyroxine and TRAb, thyroid ultrasound and orbital computed tomography. PBMCs were isolated from more than 9 ml of fresh peripheral blood by Ficoll-Paque density gradient centrifugation. Total RNA was extracted using Trizol reagent, and RNA quality was assessed on an Agilent 2100 Bioanalyzer. Via the germline V gene (reference sequence), CDR1 is MNHEY and CDR2 SMNVEV. The CDR3 spans 15 residues, from the cysteine through the phenylalanine. The read is trimmed to its CDR3 DNA, 45 bases read in frame from base 1.

The TCR beta CDR3 regions were amplified from the RNA transcripts. For the first round of RT-PCR on the TCR CDR3, the HTBI primer set was used together with the Qiagen OneStep RT-PCR kit. The libraries were constructed in a second round of multiplex PCR and then size-selected and purified. Paired-end sequencing of the libraries was performed with 100 bp reads on an Illumina HiSeq2000. The study's processing was this. SOAPnuke was used to process the raw data, throwing out any read that contained adapters or uncalled bases, had a mean Phred below 15, or lacked an exact constant-primer or identifier match. COPE v1.2.5 was used to merge high-quality paired reads, and clonotypes were defined as unique nucleotide sequences. MiTCR v1.1 was used to align clonotypes to the IMGT TRBV, TRBD and TRBJ reference segments. Analysis was restricted to V-J combinations with a frequency above 0.0001, which covered about 99% of repertoires. A TCS score was defined as the ratio between F50 (clonal expansion) and ExV (chaos), using BLOSUM62-based TCRdist between CDR3 peptides within each V-J. Welch's t-statistics and random forest reduced 500 to 550 V-J features to some 14, which were used in a naive Bayes classifier (R e1071). The raw public data were reprocessed by TCRdb itself: fastp quality trimming at Q25, MiXCR clonotype calling, in-frame beta chains only. Rows are unified per CDR3 protein, each entry keeping the most common DNA and genes. The V and J calls and clone size are TCRdb's, not the authors'. Within this sample are about 740,000 distinct CDR3 sequences, with approximately 15% of them counted one time only. The ten biggest clones cover 10% of the sample.

For this clonotype: The antigen it binds to is not known. This sequence may be a read error, since a much larger clone differs from it by one base.

The chain employs TRBV27 and TRBJ2-1; a stretch of 12 junction bases matches TRBD1. This TCR derives from a woman between 18 and 29 years old with Graves' hyperthyroidism. Sequencing was done on a sample of blood. The CDR3 protein is CASSLTGQGADERFF. The DNA reads as follows: TGTGCCAGCAGCCTCACGGGACAGGGGGCCGATGAGCGGTTCTTC.